This T cell receptor delta chain was captured in a study of Vδ1+ human thymocytes. General study points: Thymic TRG and TRD repertoires appeared highly polyclonal. Bulk data may be misread because of unexpected Vdelta2 sequences. Unlike peripheral blood Vdelta1+ controls, thymic delta-chain sequences included 15% to 20% Vdelta2 and few Vdelta3.

Alphabeta T cells were depleted, then CD3+ Vdelta1+ Vdelta2- thymocytes were FACS-sorted. Purity of the sorted Vdelta1+ thymocytes ranged from about 97% to 99.6%. Germline-derived CDR1 and CDR2 are TSWWSYY and QGS. V shed 5 bases, J shed 2 bases, and the junction held 13 bases outside the gene matches. There are 18 residues in the CDR3. Of note for this clone: The antigen is not known.

RNA was extracted from the cells and then reverse transcribed. Pooled V-gene forward primers with one constant-region reverse primer generated the CDR3 amplicons by multiplex PCR. TCRdb re-called clones from the multiplex PCR reads using CATT. The sample has around 76,000 delta-chain clones; around 30% are singletons. The sequenced material came from Vdelta1+ gamma-delta thymocytes from the thymus. Subset indicated: FACS-sorted CD3+ TCRalphabeta- TCRVdelta1+ TCRVdelta2- thymocytes. The chain recombines TRDV1 with TRDJ1; TRDD3 agrees at 11 bases. This sequence originates from a boy younger than two who had congenital heart surgery. In DNA form, the CDR3 reads TGTGCTCTTGGGATCCCAGTACTGGGGGATATTTGGACCGATAAACTCATCTTT. Its protein is CALGIPVLGDIWTDKLIF.